This T cell receptor beta chain was recorded in a study of T cell responses to AZD1222 COVID-19 vaccine (dated by TCRdb to the early 2020s). For context, the study as a whole: AZD1222 recipients with second doses at about 4 weeks or about 12 weeks were pooled, because spike-specific TCR depth and breadth did not differ between schedules. TCR sequencing covered some 240 trial participants: 200 to 210 given two doses of AZD1222 and 26 given two doses of MenACWY control vaccine. Enrollment into the trials was organized by age into subgroups of 18-55, 56-69 and 70-plus years, and those subgroups contained roughly 140, 27 and 60 TCR-sequenced participants, respectively. Broad study findings and their caveats: Participants were mostly white British and included more females than males, and it was suggested by the authors that clonal diversity may have been underestimated. After two AZD1222 doses, both the breadth and the depth of spike-specific TCRs were significantly higher than at day 0 and than in MenACWY recipients. In the small 56-69-year group, the increase in depth fell short of significance, most likely because of low power. No day 14 peak-response samples were available, so repertoires were characterized only after the peak T cell response. Conclusions about previously exposed vaccinees were limited because only six or seven AZD1222 recipients were SARS-CoV-2 seropositive at baseline. The whole spike protein was spanned by vaccine-associated CD4 TCRs, and dominant responses were seen in regions 160-218 and 743-854. Nearly half of unique spike-specific TCRs reportedly recognized epitopes outside regions mutated in the B.1.351 and B.1.1.7 variants.

V gives up 1 base and J gives up 8 bases, and the segment between their germline ends measures 11 bases. Inclusive of the bounding cysteine and phenylalanine, the CDR3 is 14 residues long. The CDR3 DNA has 42 bases and is translated from base 1. Reading the germline V gene gives CDR1 MGHDK and CDR2 SYGVNS. The CDR3 regions of human TCRbeta chains were analyzed by immunosequencing. From the authors' description of their analysis: Repertoire TCRs were matched against a reference library of SARS-CoV-2-specific TCRs generated with the MIRA antigen-specificity platform. Breadth was defined as the fraction of unique TCRs that were SARS-CoV-2-associated. Depth was defined as the fraction of total T cells that were SARS-CoV-2-associated. Using the MIRA data, each spike-specific TCR was assigned both to the spike region to which the TCR was reactive and to a CD4 or CD8 class. Log10-transformed breadth and depth values were compared by one-way ANOVA with Sidak's multiple comparisons tests. TCRdb mirrors the immuneACCESS table, restricted to in-frame sequences. Some clones are absent from its copies; in checked studies, under half trace to an unresolved V gene, and the reason for the others is unknown. The V and J calls and clone size were taken over from that table, and D and trimming were inferred from the DNA. The sample data list roughly 140,000 clones, and approximately 90% of these were observed just once. In total, the top ten clones hold under 2.5% of the sample.

To note about this clone: What this receptor recognizes is not known. Base-call qualities are not available, and no considerably larger clone is one nucleotide away.

The label giving this sample's time point can be read as: baseline before first vaccination. Samples from vaccinated people were obtained from the UK trials COV001 and COV002, which included a single-blind randomized controlled phase 2/3 trial of AZD1222 (ChAdOx1 nCoV-19) in healthy adults. Trial participant PBMC samples were collected at day 0 and day 28 after the second dose for TCRbeta chain sequencing. This material consisted of peripheral blood, taken on day 0 of AZD1222 vaccination. Here the chain combines TRBV25-1 and TRBJ1-4, with the D gene call left open. The receptor's source is an adult in good health. The CDR3 protein is CASSEWENLEKLFF. The DNA sequence is given as TGTGCCAGCAGTGAATGGGAGAATTTAGAAAAACTGTTTTTT.